A selection of T cell receptor beta chains follows, all from one sample in a study of CD8 T cells in Susac syndrome. One entry per CDR3 protein results from TCRdb running MiXCR on the immunoSEQ multiplex PCR reads. Here the sample spans around 110,000 distinct CDR3 sequences, just under 95% being singletons. Sequencing input: CD8+ T cells from PBMCs. The source of these receptors is a human donor with Susac syndrome. Each CDR3 is given with its conserved first and last residue. The D gene is left open where the match is weak. Where a row states a size, it is once, few, many or the class of an expanded clone; other rows omit it.

>TRBV13|13|.|TRBJ1-5|.
CASSRGLIQPQHF
TGTGCCAGCAGCCGGGGACTAATCCAGCCCCAGCATTTT
>TRBV14|13|.|TRBJ2-7|TRBD1
CASSLQGAYEQYF
TGTGCCAGCAGCTTACAGGGGGCCTACGAGCAGTACTTC
>TRBV25-1|16|.|TRBJ2-7|TRBD2
CASSGGRTSHSYEQYF
TGTGCCAGCAGTGGGGGGAGGACTAGCCACTCCTACGAGCAGTACTTC
>TRBV27|17|.|TRBJ2-7|TRBD1
CASSLKVPGQGVYEQYF
TGTGCCAGCAGTTTAAAGGTTCCGGGACAGGGGGTTTACGAGCAGTACTTC
>TRBV30|16|.|TRBJ2-5|.
CAWSVPRSDLSETQYF
TGTGCCTGGAGTGTACCTCGCAGTGATCTCAGTGAGACCCAGTACTTC
>TRBV4-2|15|once|TRBJ1-5|.
CASSLVGGSNQPQHF
TGTGCCAGCAGCCTGGTCGGGGGTAGCAATCAGCCCCAGCATTTT
>TRBV12-3/TRBV12-4|14|.|TRBJ2-7|.
CASSFVGFAKEQYF
TGTGCCAGCAGTTTTGTAGGCTTCGCTAAGGAGCAGTACTTC
>TRBV14|14|once|TRBJ2-2|.
CASSPWGGAGELFF
TGTGCCAGCAGCCCCTGGGGGGGCGCCGGGGAGCTGTTTTTT
>TRBV7-3|15|.|TRBJ2-2|.
CASSLNGGRTGELFF
TGTGCCAGCAGCTTAAACGGCGGTCGGACCGGGGAGCTGTTTTTT
>TRBV15|16|.|TRBJ2-7|.
CATSRDSRGGSYEQYF
TGTGCCACCAGCAGAGATAGTAGGGGGGGCTCCTACGAGCAGTACTTC
>TRBV20-1|17|.|TRBJ2-5|TRBD2
CSALLGQLAGGLETQYF
TGCAGTGCGCTACTCGGCCAACTAGCGGGGGGGTTGGAGACCCAGTACTTC
>TRBV15|14|.|TRBJ1-5|.
CATGRGGEDQPQHF
TGTGCCACCGGGCGGGGGGGCGAGGATCAGCCCCAGCATTTT
>TRBV5-1|18|.|TRBJ2-3|TRBD1
CASKFLTTGVFSTDTQYF
TGCGCCAGCAAATTTTTAACTACAGGGGTATTCAGCACAGATACGCAGTATTTT
>TRBV20-1|15|.|TRBJ1-1|.
CSARDVRGRDAEAFF
TGCAGTGCTAGAGATGTTCGGGGGCGCGACGCTGAAGCTTTCTTT
>TRBV29-1|15|.|TRBJ1-2|.
CSVEGRPRRGYGYTF
TGCAGCGTTGAAGGTCGCCCCCGCCGGGGCTATGGCTACACCTTC
>TRBV4-2|19|.|TRBJ1-6|TRBD1
CASSPRDRGIISVNSPLHF
TGTGCCAGCAGCCCCCGGGACAGGGGAATCATCTCCGTAAATTCACCCCTCCACTTT
>TRBV20-1|13|.|TRBJ1-5|TRBD1
CSAEGTDNQPQHF
TGCAGTGCTGAAGGGACAGACAATCAGCCCCAGCATTTT
>TRBV9|15|once|TRBJ2-2|TRBD1
CASSVVQGSTGELFF
TGTGCCAGCAGCGTAGTACAGGGGAGTACCGGGGAGCTGTTTTTT
>TRBV12-3/TRBV12-4|12|once|TRBJ2-2|.
CASSLEGGELFF
TGTGCCAGCAGTTTAGAGGGCGGGGAGCTGTTTTTT
>TRBV6-5|11|.|TRBJ1-2|.
CASGTGLGYTF
TGTGCCAGCGGCACAGGGCTTGGCTACACCTTC
>TRBV7-8|18|.|TRBJ2-3|TRBD2
CASSLLLAGGPSTDTQYF
TGTGCCAGCAGCTTACTACTAGCGGGGGGGCCTAGCACAGATACGCAGTATTTT
>TRBV6-5|14|.|TRBJ1-1|.
CASSYQGANTEAFF
TGTGCCAGCAGTTACCAGGGCGCGAACACTGAAGCTTTCTTT
>TRBV12-3/TRBV12-4|14|.|TRBJ2-7|TRBD1
CASRGTGGAGEQYF
TGTGCCAGCAGAGGGACAGGGGGCGCGGGGGAGCAGTACTTC
>TRBV5-5|10|.|TRBJ2-1|.
CASRGAEQFF
TGTGCCAGCAGAGGGGCTGAGCAGTTCTTC
>TRBV13|14|.|TRBJ1-2|.
CASSFWGAVDGYTF
TGTGCCAGCAGTTTTTGGGGGGCAGTGGATGGCTACACCTTC
>TRBV13|15|.|TRBJ2-4|TRBD1
CASSPSTGGKNIQYF
TGTGCCAGCAGCCCCTCGACAGGGGGCAAAAACATTCAGTACTTC
>TRBV19|15|.|TRBJ1-1|TRBD1
CASSATGGANTEAFF
TGTGCCAGTAGTGCGACAGGGGGAGCCAACACTGAAGCTTTCTTT
>TRBV7-9|13|.|TRBJ2-5|.
CASRPGPRETQYF
TGTGCCAGCAGGCCTGGACCCCGGGAGACCCAGTACTTC
>TRBV6-5|15|few|TRBJ2-1|TRBD2
CASSSSGGAYNEQFF
TGTGCCAGCAGTTCCAGCGGGGGGGCCTACAATGAGCAGTTCTTC
>TRBV6-2/TRBV6-3|13|.|TRBJ2-1|.
CASSYGWGNEQFF
TGTGCCAGCAGTTACGGTTGGGGAAATGAGCAGTTCTTC
>TRBV27|14|.|TRBJ1-2|TRBD1
CASSFRDRDYGYTF
TGTGCCAGCAGTTTCCGGGACAGGGACTATGGCTACACCTTC
>TRBV19|16|.|TRBJ2-2|TRBD2
CASSIPPRGSTGELFF
TGTGCCAGTAGTATACCTCCCCGCGGGAGCACCGGGGAGCTGTTTTTT
>TRBV27|15|.|TRBJ2-7|TRBD2
CASSSSSGGFYEQYF
TGTGCCAGCAGTTCCTCTAGCGGGGGTTTTTACGAGCAGTACTTC
>TRBV19|14|.|TRBJ2-1|.
CASSISDSYNEQFF
TGTGCCAGTAGTATTAGCGACTCCTACAATGAGCAGTTCTTC
>TRBV27|12|.|TRBJ1-5|.
CATRDGNQPQHF
TGTGCCACCCGGGACGGAAATCAGCCCCAGCATTTT
>TRBV14|14|.|TRBJ2-3|.
CASSQIPGTDTQYF
TGTGCCAGCAGCCAAATTCCGGGCACAGATACGCAGTATTTT
>TRBV5-1|15|.|TRBJ2-5|.
CASSLERGLGETQYF
TGCGCCAGCAGCTTGGAAAGGGGCCTGGGAGAGACCCAGTACTTC
>TRBV3-1|14|.|TRBJ2-2|TRBD1
CASSSGTGGGELFF
TGTGCCAGCAGCTCCGGGACAGGGGGCGGAGAGCTGTTTTTT
>TRBV10-3|15|.|TRBJ2-5|.
CAIRGGPQYQETQYF
TGTGCCATCAGGGGAGGACCCCAGTACCAAGAGACCCAGTACTTC
>TRBV24-1|17|.|TRBJ2-5|TRBD1
CATSAEPRDRAQETQYF
TGTGCCACCAGTGCCGAGCCCCGGGACAGGGCTCAAGAGACCCAGTACTTC
>TRBV4-3|15|.|TRBJ2-7|.
CASSQDQMASGEQYF
TGCGCCAGCAGCCAGGACCAGATGGCTTCGGGCGAGCAGTACTTC
>TRBV5-4|15|.|TRBJ2-7|TRBD1
CASSTPGQGSYEQYF
TGTGCCAGCAGCACTCCGGGACAGGGTTCCTACGAGCAGTACTTC